What follows are 32 T cell receptor beta chains derived from one specimen sequenced in a study of OX40 agonist ivuxolimab in advanced cancers. Here immunoSEQ multiplex PCR was the method, and the copy in TCRdb shows in-frame clones only, minus some. The profile shows over 9,000 clones, around three fifths of them singletons. The sample in question was CD4+ or CD8+ T cells sorted from blood, obtained in a trial of the OX40 agonist ivuxolimab. The origin of the receptors is an adult with an advanced solid tumor such as melanoma, head and neck, liver or kidney cancer.

The chain employs TRBV4-2 and TRBJ2-3; maybe TRBD2 (6 bases). Trimming removed 1 base at V and 2 bases at J, with 13 bases between. The CDR3 length is 16 residues. Germline V gene lookup returns CDR1 LGHNA and CDR2 YNFKEQ. CDR3 DNA: TGTGCCAGCAGCCAAGCCCTGGGAGGTGACACAGATACGCAGTATTTT. This translates into CASSQALGGDTDTQYF.

The chain employs TRBV7-9 and TRBJ2-4; D gene uncertain. There are 16 residues in the CDR3. Trimming removed 4 bases from V and 0 bases from J, with 13 bases in between. The germline CDR1 and CDR2 sequences are SEHNR and FQNEAQ (reference sequence). The CDR3 reads CASSYPEDLAKNIQYF. DNA for the CDR3: TGTGCCAGCAGCTACCCAGAGGACCTAGCCAAAAACATTCAGTACTTC.

This rearrangement joins TRBV4-3 to TRBJ2-5; tentatively, D is TRBD2 (5 bases). CDR1 is LGHNA and CDR2 is YSLEER in the germline V gene. V lost 1 base and J 0 bases, leaving 9 bases between the germline ends. CDR3 size: 15 residues. DNA for the CDR3: TGCGCCAGCAGCCAAGGCGGGCGGTACCAAGAGACCCAGTACTTC. Its translation is CASSQGGRYQETQYF.

This clone was seen more than once but under ten times. The chain uses TRBV7-8 and TRBJ2-7, with D perhaps matching TRBD2 (6 bases). Trimming shortened V by 4 bases and J by 5 bases, and 18 bases separated the two germline ends. Germline V gives CDR1 SGHVS, CDR2 FQNEAQ. The CDR3 extends over 15 amino acids. CDR3 bases: TGTGCCAGCAGCTCCCAGGAGAGCGGGCTGAACGAGCAGTACTTC. Amino acids: CASSSQESGLNEQYF.

The chain has TRBV4-1 and TRBJ2-7; no clear D. V shed 1 base and J shed 2 bases, with 9 bases lying between them. The CDR3 is made up of 14 amino acids. Germline-derived CDR1 and CDR2 are MGHRA and YSYEKL. Written as DNA, the CDR3 is TGCGCCAGCAGCCAAGGTCTCGGCCCCTACGAGCAGTACTTC. Its translation is CASSQGLGPYEQYF.

The V and J genes are TRBV2 and TRBJ2-3; TRBD2 matches at 9 bases. There are 18 residues in the CDR3. Germline V gene lookup returns CDR1 SNHLY and CDR2 FYNNEI. The junction had 14 bases not matched to a gene; V was cut back by 7 bases and J by 0 bases. CDR3 amino acids: CASIPRLAGYPSTDTQYF. The CDR3 DNA is TGTGCCAGCATTCCAAGGCTAGCGGGGTATCCGAGCACAGATACGCAGTATTTT.

This CDR3 reads CASSYSSGANVLTF. The CDR3 nucleotides read TGTGCCAGCAGTTACAGCTCTGGGGCCAACGTCCTGACTTTC. The rearrangement joins TRBV6-5 to TRBJ2-6; D uncertain. Germline V gene sequence: CDR1 MNHEY, CDR2 SVGAGI. The CDR3 sequence is 14 residues long. V was trimmed by 2 bases and J by 0 bases, leaving 2 bases between them.

This chain joins TRBV7-9 and TRBJ1-6; possible D gene TRBD1, 5 bases. Deletions cut 3 bases from V and 5 bases from J, with 14 bases between. This CDR3 spans 16 amino acids. Germline CDR1 SEHNR, CDR2 FQNEAQ (reference sequence). CDR3 DNA sequence: TGTGCCAGCAGCTTGGGGGGTACCCTCGATAATTCACCCCTCCACTTT. This sequence encodes CASSLGGTLDNSPLHF. The variable domain in full, completed from reference TRBV7-9 and TRBJ1-6, reads DTGVSQNPRHKITKRGQNVTFRCDPISEHNRLYWYRQTLGQGPEFLTYFQNEAQLEKSRLLSDRFSAERPKGSFSTLEIQRTEQGDSAMYLCASSLGGTLDNSPLHFGNGTRLTVT.

The rearrangement links TRBV4-3 to TRBJ2-2; 15 bases line up with TRBD2. Trimming cost V 4 bases and J 6 bases; bases outside gene matches: 0. In germline, CDR1 is LGHNA, CDR2 YSLEER. CDR3 length: 15 amino acids. CDR3 DNA sequence: TGCGCCAGCAGCCGGACTAGCGGGGGGGCCGGGGAGCTGTTTTTT. It encodes CASSRTSGGAGELFF.

The genes are TRBV29-1 and TRBJ2-1, with D hard to call. V gave up 1 base and J gave up 10 bases, with 8 bases separating them. The CDR3 runs to 11 residues. The V gene's germline CDR1 is SQVTM and CDR2 ANQGSEA. CDR3 coding DNA: TGCAGCGTTGAAGGTGCTGCCGAGCAGTTCTTC. Amino acids: CSVEGAAEQFF.

This chain links TRBV5-6 with TRBJ2-3, with TRBD2 identical over 10 bases. Germline V CDR1 and CDR2: SGHDT, YYEEEE. The CDR3 loop spans 14 amino acids. V lost 5 bases to trimming and J lost 1 base; unmatched junction nucleotides: 1. The CDR3 DNA reads TGTGCCAGCAGTGGACTAGCGGGCACAGATACGCAGTATTTT. Its translation is CASSGLAGTDTQYF.

In this sample, this clone turned up a few times. This chain uses TRBV7-9 with TRBJ1-2; D remains ambiguous. The V gene lost 3 bases and the J gene lost 12 bases, with 11 bases spanning the gap. Germline V gene sequence: CDR1 SEHNR, CDR2 FQNEAQ (reference sequence). CDR3 length: 11 amino acids. The CDR3 reads CASSFKVGNTF. The CDR3, as DNA: TGTGCCAGCAGCTTCAAGGTTGGAAACACCTTC.

DNA of the CDR3: TGTGCCAGCAGCCAAGCGGCCAGAACCTACGAGCAGTACTTC. It specifies CASSQAARTYEQYF. The chain joins TRBV14 to TRBJ2-7; D gene uncertain. The CDR3 covers 14 residues. V dropped 1 base and J dropped 2 bases, with 9 bases sitting between them. Germline V gives CDR1 SGHDN, CDR2 FVKESK.

The V gene is TRBV11-2, the J gene TRBJ1-1; no reliable D call. V shed 1 base and J shed 6 bases, with 9 bases lying between them. CDR3 length: 13 residues. Germline CDR1 is SGHAT and CDR2 is FQNNGV. CDR3 sequence: CASSLGGISEAFF. For the CDR3, the DNA is TGTGCCAGCAGCTTAGGAGGGATTTCTGAAGCTTTCTTT. Based on the CDR3 plus reference TRBV11-2 and TRBJ1-1, the full variable domain is EAGVAQSPRYKIIEKRQSVAFWCNPISGHATLYWYQQILGQGPKLLIQFQNNGVVDDSQLPKDRFSAERLKGVDSTLKIQPAKLEDSAVYLCASSLGGISEAFFGQGTRLTVV.

The chain uses TRBV5-6 and TRBJ2-1; 10 bases are a match to TRBD2. The CDR3 is 16 residues long. Germline trimming cut 7 bases from V and 0 bases from J; bases unmatched to any gene: 7. The V gene's germline CDR1 is SGHDT and CDR2 YYEEEE. CDR3 coding DNA: TGTGCCAGCGTAACTAGCGGGGACAGCTCCTACAATGAGCAGTTCTTC. Translation: CASVTSGDSSYNEQFF.

Relative to its sample, this clone is medium-sized. The CDR3 is CASPVPPGQPSYNEQFF. CDR3 DNA: TGTGCCAGCCCTGTCCCCCCGGGACAGCCCTCCTACAATGAGCAGTTCTTC. V is TRBV2 and J is TRBJ2-1; 7 bases line up with TRBD1. Trimming took 8 bases from V and 0 from J; bases not matched to a gene: 13. This CDR3 contains 17 residues. Germline CDR1 is SNHLY and CDR2 is FYNNEI.

The J gene is TRBJ2-7, the V gene TRBV28; either TRBD1 or TRBD2 may supply D (6 bases each). V was clipped by 2 bases and J by 4 bases, with 15 bases between them. CDR1 is MDHEN, CDR2 SYDVKM, per germline. This CDR3 has 15 residues. This CDR3 reads CASSLTPGGAYEQYF. The CDR3, as DNA: TGTGCCAGCAGTTTAACCCCCGGGGGCGCGTACGAGCAGTACTTC.

The gene calls are TRBV19 and TRBJ2-7; D is undetermined. The V and J ends lost 3 bases and 5 bases respectively, with 14 bases between them. Germline-derived CDR1 and CDR2 are LNHDA and SQIVND (reference sequence). The CDR3 has 14 residues. Here the CDR3 reads CASSMNVLGHEQYF. CDR3 sequence (DNA): TGTGCCAGTAGTATGAATGTTCTTGGACACGAGCAGTACTTC.

V and J are TRBV4-3 and TRBJ1-5, with D uncertain. The V end was cut by 2 bases, the J end by 0 bases, with 14 bases between. Germline V gives CDR1 LGHNA, CDR2 YSLEER. The CDR3 covers 17 residues. CDR3 loop: CASSQTFSDYSNQPQHF. CDR3 nucleotides: TGCGCCAGCAGCCAAACTTTCAGTGATTATAGCAATCAGCCCCAGCATTTT.

The rearrangement uses TRBV7-2 and TRBJ2-7; 12 bases are shared with TRBD2. This CDR3 has 14 amino acids. V lost 5 bases and J lost 7; bases outside the gene matches: 6. CDR1 and CDR2 (germline): SGHTA, FQGNSA. The CDR3 nucleotides are TGTGCCAGCAGCCCTAGCGGGAGGGAGGAAGAGCAGTACTTC. It codes for CASSPSGREEEQYF.

This chain joins TRBV9 and TRBJ2-1, with D tentatively TRBD2 (5 bases). Germline V gene lookup returns CDR1 SGDLS and CDR2 YYNGEE. The CDR3 runs to 15 residues. V gave up 6 bases and J gave up 6 bases, with 19 bases separating them. This CDR3 reads CASNIVGEPGNEQFF. Here the CDR3 DNA reads TGTGCCAGCAACATTGTTGGGGAGCCCGGCAATGAGCAGTTCTTC.

In its sample, this clone ranks as medium-sized. The J gene is TRBJ2-3, the V gene TRBV15; TRBD2 matches at 9 bases. The germline V gene has CDR1 LNHNV and CDR2 YYDKDF (reference sequence). The CDR3 covers 19 residues. Trimming cost V 0 bases and J 2 bases; bases outside gene matches: 12. The CDR3 DNA reads TGTGCCACCAGCAGAGATCGGGTTGTTAGCGGGGGACCCACAGATACGCAGTATTTT. Protein: CATSRDRVVSGGPTDTQYF.

This clone has a single count. The chain is built from TRBV27 and TRBJ1-2, with D perhaps matching TRBD1 (5 bases). Germline V gene sequence: CDR1 MNHEY, CDR2 SMNVEV (reference sequence). The V gene lost 4 bases and the J gene lost 7 bases, with 19 bases spanning the gap. The CDR3 runs 15 residues. CDR3 region: CASSYSGYGGSGYTF. The CDR3 DNA follows: TGTGCCAGCAGTTATTCGGGGTACGGGGGAAGTGGCTACACCTTC.

For this clone: Other DNA sequences from this sample encode an identical CDR3 as well. The V call is TRBV5-1, the J call TRBJ1-1; perhaps TRBD1 as D (5 bases). The CDR3 is 14 amino acids. The V end lost 1 base, the J end lost 2 bases, and 9 bases lay between the germline ends. Germline CDR1 reads SGHRS; CDR2 reads YFSETQ. CDR3 loop: CASSLTGVNTEAFF. DNA of the CDR3: TGCGCCAGCAGCTTGACAGGAGTAAACACTGAAGCTTTCTTT.

This clone was seen a handful of times. This rearrangement joins TRBV28 to TRBJ1-5, with a possible D match to TRBD1 (5 bases). This CDR3 is 16 amino acids long. Trimming left V 3 bases short and J 0 bases short, with 12 bases between. CDR1 and CDR2 from the germline V gene are MDHEN and SYDVKM. The CDR3 sequence is CASSLGVGFSNQPQHF. The CDR3 bases are TGTGCCAGCAGTTTGGGGGTTGGCTTTAGCAATCAGCCCCAGCATTTT.

The V and J genes are TRBV2 and TRBJ2-3; D gene ambiguous. This CDR3 has 15 amino acids. Trimming took 2 bases from V and 0 from J, leaving 9 bases between them. In germline, CDR1 is SNHLY, CDR2 FYNNEI. The CDR3 loop reads CASSENWASTDTQYF. The CDR3 nucleotides are TGTGCCAGCAGTGAAAACTGGGCTAGCACAGATACGCAGTATTTT.

CDR3 sequence reads: CASSGGYEQYF. CDR3 DNA sequence: TGTGCCAGCAGTGGAGGCTACGAGCAGTACTTC. V is TRBV2 and J is TRBJ2-7; no definite D call. Trimming removed 4 bases from V and 3 bases from J, with 4 bases in between. This CDR3 is built from 11 residues. CDR1 is SNHLY and CDR2 is FYNNEI in the germline V gene.

This clone rates as medium-sized (0.01 to 0.1%). This rearrangement joins TRBV5-1 to TRBJ2-5; no clear D. Germline V lookup: CDR1 SGHRS, CDR2 YFSETQ. The CDR3 length is 13 residues. V shed 1 base and J shed 3 bases, with 7 bases lying between them. The CDR3 region is CASSLTTKETQYF. The CDR3 DNA sequence: TGCGCCAGCAGCTTGACTACCAAAGAGACCCAGTACTTC.

This chain links TRBV27 with TRBJ2-5; either TRBD1 or TRBD2 may fit D (6 bases each). The V gene lost 9 bases and the J gene lost 2 bases, with 25 bases spanning the gap. The CDR3 runs to 17 residues. Germline values: CDR1 MNHEY, CDR2 SMNVEV (reference sequence). The CDR3 DNA follows: TGTGCCAGATGGGGGGTGGATAGGGACAACCGGCAAGAGACCCAGTACTTC. Its translation is CARWGVDRDNRQETQYF.

A few counts support this clone. This sequence joins TRBV5-6 and TRBJ1-4; no clear D. Trimming removed 1 base from V and 0 bases from J, with 13 bases in between. This CDR3 comprises 17 residues. In germline, CDR1 is SGHDT, CDR2 YYEEEE. DNA of the CDR3: TGTGCCAGCAGCTTGTCGTCAGGTGAAACAACTAATGAAAAACTGTTTTTT. Its protein is CASSLSSGETTNEKLFF.

The J gene is TRBJ1-1, the V gene TRBV19; D remains ambiguous. From germline, CDR1 is LNHDA and CDR2 SQIVND (reference sequence). This CDR3 is built from 15 residues. V gave up 2 bases and J gave up 6 bases, with 16 bases separating them. Written as DNA, the CDR3 is TGTGCCAGTAGTATATCTGGCACGGGCAGAGCTGAAGCTTTCTTT. Protein sequence: CASSISGTGRAEAFF.

This clone was observed a few times. The chain uses TRBV19 and TRBJ1-5; TRBD1 matches 7 bases. Looked up from germline, CDR1 is LNHDA and CDR2 is SQIVND (reference sequence). With V trimmed by 5 bases and J by 9 bases, 13 bases remained unmatched. This CDR3 contains 15 residues. The CDR3 loop is CASSAGTAVVWPQHF. The CDR3 DNA follows: TGTGCCAGTAGTGCGGGGACAGCCGTTGTTTGGCCCCAGCATTTT.